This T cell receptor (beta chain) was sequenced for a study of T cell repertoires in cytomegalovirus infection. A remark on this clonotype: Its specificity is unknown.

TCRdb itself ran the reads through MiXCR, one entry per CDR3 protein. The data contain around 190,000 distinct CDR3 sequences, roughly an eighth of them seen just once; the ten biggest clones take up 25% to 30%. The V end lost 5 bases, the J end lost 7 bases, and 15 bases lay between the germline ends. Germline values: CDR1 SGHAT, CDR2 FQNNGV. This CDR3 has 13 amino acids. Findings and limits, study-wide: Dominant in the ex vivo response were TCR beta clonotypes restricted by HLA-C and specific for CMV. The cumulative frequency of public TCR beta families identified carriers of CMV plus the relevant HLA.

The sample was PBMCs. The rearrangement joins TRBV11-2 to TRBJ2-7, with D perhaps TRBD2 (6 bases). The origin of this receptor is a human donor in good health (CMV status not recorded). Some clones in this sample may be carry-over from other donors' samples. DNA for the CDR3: TGTGCCAGCAGCGCAAGAGTGGGACTGGAGCAGTACTTC. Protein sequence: CASSARVGLEQYF.